The T cell receptor (beta chain) under discussion was sequenced for a study of T-cell memory formation after mild COVID-19. TCRdb called the 5' RACE reads again in MiXCR, with one record for every CDR3 protein. The sample holds some 40,000 distinct CDR3 sequences, less than 9.5% seen once. With 1 base removed from V and 0 bases from J, the gap between germline ends came to 12 bases. Germline loops: CDR1 SGHAT, CDR2 FQNNGV. The CDR3 loop spans 16 amino acids. Study-level points and caveats: Clones which contracted sat mainly in CM and EM if CD4+, and in EMRA if CD8+.

Note on this clonotype: What it recognizes is unknown.

Sequencing was done on a sample of PBMCs or a T cell subset sorted from them (not recorded which). This chain uses TRBV11-2 with TRBJ1-1; D perhaps matches TRBD1 (6 bases). The origin of this receptor is an adult woman who had mild COVID-19 (a few samples of this study predate the infection). Cell type and time point are not known. CDR3: CASSLVFTGLNTEAFF. DNA of the CDR3: TGTGCCAGCAGCTTAGTTTTTACAGGGCTGAACACTGAAGCTTTCTTT.